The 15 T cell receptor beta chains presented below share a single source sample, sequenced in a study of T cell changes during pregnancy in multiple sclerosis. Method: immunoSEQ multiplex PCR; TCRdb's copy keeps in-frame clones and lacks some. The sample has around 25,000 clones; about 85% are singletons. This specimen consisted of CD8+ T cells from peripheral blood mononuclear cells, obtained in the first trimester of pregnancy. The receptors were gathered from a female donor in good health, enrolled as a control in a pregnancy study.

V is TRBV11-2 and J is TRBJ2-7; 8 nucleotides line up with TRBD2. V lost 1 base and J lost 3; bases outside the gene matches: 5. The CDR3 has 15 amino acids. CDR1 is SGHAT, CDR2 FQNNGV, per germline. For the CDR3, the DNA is TGTGCCAGCAGCTTAGCCAGCGGGAGCTTCTACGAGCAGTACTTC. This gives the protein CASSLASGSFYEQYF.

As DNA, the CDR3 is TGTGCCAGCAGTACGCGGGGTTTCCGGCAAGATACGCAGTATTTT. Protein product: CASSTRGFRQDTQYF. The V and J genes are TRBV27 and TRBJ2-3; tentatively, D is TRBD2 (6 bases). The V and J ends lost 5 bases and 5 bases respectively, with 17 bases between them. Germline lookup yields CDR1 MNHEY and CDR2 SMNVEV (reference sequence). There are 15 residues in the CDR3.

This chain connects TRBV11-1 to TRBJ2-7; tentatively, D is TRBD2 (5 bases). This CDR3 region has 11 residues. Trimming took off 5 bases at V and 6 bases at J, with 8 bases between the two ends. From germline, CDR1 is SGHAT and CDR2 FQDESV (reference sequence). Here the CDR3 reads CASSRGSEQYF. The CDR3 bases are TGTGCCAGCAGCCGGGGAAGCGAGCAGTACTTC.

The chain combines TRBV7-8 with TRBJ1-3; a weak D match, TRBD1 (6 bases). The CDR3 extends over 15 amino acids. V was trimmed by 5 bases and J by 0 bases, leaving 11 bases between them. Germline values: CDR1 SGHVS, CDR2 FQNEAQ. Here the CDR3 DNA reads TGTGCCAGCAGCCCGACAGGCGACTCTGGAAACACCATATATTTT. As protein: CASSPTGDSGNTIYF.

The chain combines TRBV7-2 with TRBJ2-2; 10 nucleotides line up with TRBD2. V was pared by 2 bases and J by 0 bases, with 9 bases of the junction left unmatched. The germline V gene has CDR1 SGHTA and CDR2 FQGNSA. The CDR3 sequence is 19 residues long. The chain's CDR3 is CASSLRASGSFANTGELFF. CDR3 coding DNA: TGTGCCAGCAGCTTACGGGCTAGCGGGAGCTTCGCGAACACCGGGGAGCTGTTTTTT.

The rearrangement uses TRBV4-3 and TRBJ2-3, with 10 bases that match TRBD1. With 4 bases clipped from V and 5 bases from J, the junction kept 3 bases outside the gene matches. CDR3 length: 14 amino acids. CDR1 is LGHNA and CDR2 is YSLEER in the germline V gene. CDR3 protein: CASSLGQGGDTQYF. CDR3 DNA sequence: TGCGCCAGCAGCCTCGGACAGGGGGGAGATACGCAGTATTTT.

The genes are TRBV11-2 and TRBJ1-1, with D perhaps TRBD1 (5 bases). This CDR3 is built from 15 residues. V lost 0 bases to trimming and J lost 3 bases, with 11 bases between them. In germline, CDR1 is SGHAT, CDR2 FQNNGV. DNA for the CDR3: TGTGCCAGCAGCTTAGACGGGGGTATGTACACTGAAGCTTTCTTT. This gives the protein CASSLDGGMYTEAFF.

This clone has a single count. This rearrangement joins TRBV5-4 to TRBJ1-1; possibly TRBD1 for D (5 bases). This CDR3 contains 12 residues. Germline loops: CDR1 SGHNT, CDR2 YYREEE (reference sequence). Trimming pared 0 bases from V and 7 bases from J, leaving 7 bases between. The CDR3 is CASSLAGIEAFF. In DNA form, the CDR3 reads TGTGCCAGCAGCTTGGCAGGGATTGAAGCTTTCTTT.

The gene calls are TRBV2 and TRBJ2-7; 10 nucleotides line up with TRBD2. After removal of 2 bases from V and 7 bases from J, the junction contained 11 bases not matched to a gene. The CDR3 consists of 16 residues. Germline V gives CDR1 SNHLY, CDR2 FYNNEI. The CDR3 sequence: CASSEYPAGGLGEQYF. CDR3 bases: TGTGCCAGCAGTGAATACCCAGCGGGGGGGCTCGGGGAGCAGTACTTC.

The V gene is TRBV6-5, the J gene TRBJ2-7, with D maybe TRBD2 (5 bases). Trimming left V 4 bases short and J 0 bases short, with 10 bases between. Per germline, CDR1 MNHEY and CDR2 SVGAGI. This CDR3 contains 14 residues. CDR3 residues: CASSSGKSSYEQYF. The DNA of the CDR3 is TGTGCCAGCAGTTCCGGGAAAAGCTCCTACGAGCAGTACTTC.

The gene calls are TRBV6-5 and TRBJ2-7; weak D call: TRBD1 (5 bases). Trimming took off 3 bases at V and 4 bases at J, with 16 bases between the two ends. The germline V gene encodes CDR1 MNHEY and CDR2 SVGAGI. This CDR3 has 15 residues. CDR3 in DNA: TGTGCCAGCAGTTATAAACCGGCAGGGATGTACGAGCAGTACTTC. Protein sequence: CASSYKPAGMYEQYF.

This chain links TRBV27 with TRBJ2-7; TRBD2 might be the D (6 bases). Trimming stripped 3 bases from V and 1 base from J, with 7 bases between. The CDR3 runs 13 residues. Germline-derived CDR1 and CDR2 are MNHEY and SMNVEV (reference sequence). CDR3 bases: TGTGCCAGCAGTTTTCGGGGGTCCTACGAGCAGTACTTC. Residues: CASSFRGSYEQYF.

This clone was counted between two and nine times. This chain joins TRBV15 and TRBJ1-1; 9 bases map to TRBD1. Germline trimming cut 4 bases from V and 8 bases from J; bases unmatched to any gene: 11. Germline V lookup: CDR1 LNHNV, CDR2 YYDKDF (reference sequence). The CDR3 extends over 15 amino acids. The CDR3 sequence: CATSINTGGASEAFF. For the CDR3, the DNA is TGTGCCACCAGCATCAATACAGGGGGCGCGTCCGAAGCTTTCTTT.

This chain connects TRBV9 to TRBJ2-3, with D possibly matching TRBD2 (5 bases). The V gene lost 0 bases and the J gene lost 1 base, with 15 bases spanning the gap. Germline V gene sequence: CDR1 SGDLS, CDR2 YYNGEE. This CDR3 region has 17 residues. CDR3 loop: CASSVATGFERTDTQYF. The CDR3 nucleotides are TGTGCCAGCAGCGTAGCTACGGGATTCGAACGCACAGATACGCAGTATTTT.

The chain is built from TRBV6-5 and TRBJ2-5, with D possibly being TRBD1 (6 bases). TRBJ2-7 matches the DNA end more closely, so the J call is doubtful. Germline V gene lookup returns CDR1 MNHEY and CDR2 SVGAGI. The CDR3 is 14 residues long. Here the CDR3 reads CASSYTDRTYEQYF. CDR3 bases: TGTGCCAGCAGTTATACTGACAGGACTTACGAGCAGTACTTC.